The 14 T cell receptor beta chains listed next were all sequenced from one sample in a study of T-cell reconstitution after alpha-beta-depleted transplantation in children. This sample's TCRbeta library carried unique molecular identifier barcodes. TCRdb independently ran MiXCR on the PCR reads; one entry per CDR3 protein. Altogether about 210,000 distinct CDR3 sequences are present, approximately 15% being singletons, with the ten largest covering 35% to 50%. Sequenced here: PBMCs, mostly from graft donor cells, sampled 360 days after TCRalphabeta/CD19-depleted stem cell transplant. The receptors were gathered from a male patient aged 2-9 years who had a stem cell transplant for acute lymphoblastic leukemia, so the T cells may come from the graft donor.

This clonotype was recorded a few times. The V call is TRBV12-3 or TRBV12-4, the J call TRBJ1-1, with D possibly being TRBD1 (5 bases). This CDR3 contains 13 residues. Trimming removed 6 bases at V and 0 bases at J, with 8 bases between. The CDR3 DNA reads TGTGCCAGCAGCACGACAGTGAACACTGAAGCTTTCTTT. Its protein is CASSTTVNTEAFF.

The chain carries TRBV15 and TRBJ2-1, with TRBD2 identical over 7 bases. Germline-derived CDR1 and CDR2 are LNHNV and YYDKDF (reference sequence). The V gene end was trimmed by 3 bases and the J gene end by 9 bases; junction bases not matched to a gene: 14. The CDR3 is made up of 16 amino acids. DNA for the CDR3: TGTGCCACCAGCAGGAATTTGGGACCCTCGGGAGGTGAGCAGTTCTTC. As protein: CATSRNLGPSGGEQFF.

This clonotype was detected a few times. The J gene is TRBJ2-7, the V gene TRBV21-1; TRBD1 is the table's D call and was not checked against the DNA. TRBV21-1 is designated a pseudogene. The CDR3 consists of 14 residues. This CDR3 reads CASSSRAGGGEQYF. CDR3 nucleotide sequence: TGTGCCAGCAGCTCCCGGGCAGGGGGCGGCGAGCAGTACTTC.

A few counts support this clonotype. The V gene is TRBV28, the J gene TRBJ1-6, with TRBD1 matching over 7 bases. CDR1 and CDR2 (germline): MDHEN, SYDVKM. The CDR3 has 14 amino acids. Losses at the gene ends were 7 bases for V and 10 bases for J; bases not matched to a gene: 10. The CDR3 loop is CASTEGAQRSPLHF. The CDR3 DNA reads as TGTGCCAGCACCGAGGGGGCGCAGAGATCACCCCTCCACTTT.

Here the CDR3 DNA reads TGCGCCAGCAGCTTGGCCACAACCGGGACGGATAACTATGGCTACACCTTC. Protein: CASSLATTGTDNYGYTF. This chain links TRBV5-1 with TRBJ1-2, with a weak D call TRBD1 (5 bases). CDR3 length: 17 residues. Per germline, CDR1 SGHRS and CDR2 YFSETQ. V lost 0 bases to trimming and J lost 1 base, with 16 bases between them.

Only a few counts were recorded for this clonotype. The chain employs TRBV10-3 and TRBJ2-7; no clear D. The germline CDR1 and CDR2 sequences are ENHRY and SYGVKD. V was trimmed by 2 bases and J by 1 base, leaving 12 bases between them. This CDR3 region has 15 residues. Here the CDR3 reads CAISEGWAHSYEQYF. The CDR3 DNA reads as TGTGCCATCAGTGAGGGTTGGGCCCATTCCTACGAGCAGTACTTC.

For the CDR3, the DNA is TGTGCCAGCAGCCTGGGTCAGGGGTTGCTCGGGGAGCTGTTTTTT. This gives the protein CASSLGQGLLGELFF. The V gene is TRBV7-8, the J gene TRBJ2-2; possible D gene TRBD1, 6 bases. Trimming removed 5 bases at V and 7 bases at J, with 17 bases between. From germline, CDR1 is SGHVS and CDR2 FQNEAQ. This CDR3 has 15 residues.

The CDR3 protein is CASSLAGPEAFF. The CDR3 DNA reads TGCGCCAGCAGCTTGGCAGGACCTGAAGCTTTCTTT. The chain has TRBV5-1 and TRBJ1-1; D is ambiguous. Germline CDR1 SGHRS, CDR2 YFSETQ. Between the trimmed V and J ends, which lost 0 bases and 6 bases, there was a span of 6 bases. This CDR3 is 12 amino acids long.

V is TRBV5-1 and J is TRBJ2-1; a possible D gene is TRBD2 (5 bases). The CDR3 spans 15 residues. Germline assignment: CDR1 SGHRS and CDR2 YFSETQ. The V end was cut by 0 bases, the J end by 4 bases, with 11 bases between. This chain's CDR3 is CASSLGEHPYNEQFF. In nucleotides, the CDR3 is TGCGCCAGCAGCTTGGGGGAGCATCCTTACAATGAGCAGTTCTTC.

V gene TRBV5-1 combines with J gene TRBJ2-3; 8 positions match TRBD1. CDR1 and CDR2 (germline): SGHRS, YFSETQ. V gave up 4 bases and J gave up 2 bases; unmatched junction bases: 12. CDR3 size: 17 residues. The CDR3 coding sequence is TGCGCCAGCAGCCAAGCCTGGACAGGGATCGTCACAGATACGCAGTATTTT. As protein: CASSQAWTGIVTDTQYF.

At least ten counts were recorded for this clonotype. The gene calls are TRBV12-3 or TRBV12-4 and TRBJ2-3; D not certain. V was shortened by 3 bases and J by 1 base, with 8 bases between the two germline ends. The length of the CDR3 is 14 residues. This CDR3 is CASSFMQGTDTQYF. The CDR3 DNA sequence: TGTGCCAGCAGTTTCATGCAGGGCACAGATACGCAGTATTTT.

CDR3 in amino acids: CASSPRQGGEQFF. For the CDR3, the DNA is TGTGCCAGCAGCCCACGACAGGGTGGTGAGCAGTTCTTC. The chain links TRBV11-2 to TRBJ2-1, with 7 bases aligning to TRBD1. The CDR3 has 13 amino acids. V shed 5 bases and J 9 bases; nucleotides not matched to a gene: 7. Germline V lookup: CDR1 SGHAT, CDR2 FQNNGV.

This clonotype was detected ten times or more. V usage is TRBV10-3 and J usage is TRBJ2-5; 12 bases fit TRBD2. This CDR3 comprises 15 residues. The junction had 6 bases not matched to a gene; V was cut back by 8 bases and J by 2 bases. The germline V gene has CDR1 ENHRY and CDR2 SYGVKD. The CDR3 reads CAIGGTSGQQETQYF. The CDR3 bases are TGTGCCATCGGGGGGACTAGCGGGCAGCAAGAGACCCAGTACTTC.

The sample holds a few counts of this clonotype. The chain joins TRBV6-1 to TRBJ1-4; no reliable D call. Germline-derived CDR1 and CDR2 are MNHNS and SASEGT. CDR3 size: 15 residues. The germline V and J ends were trimmed by 6 bases and 0 bases, with 11 bases remaining between them. CDR3 protein: CASSRAGTTNEKLFF. CDR3 nucleotides: TGTGCCAGCAGCCGCGCAGGAACAACTAATGAAAAACTGTTTTTT.